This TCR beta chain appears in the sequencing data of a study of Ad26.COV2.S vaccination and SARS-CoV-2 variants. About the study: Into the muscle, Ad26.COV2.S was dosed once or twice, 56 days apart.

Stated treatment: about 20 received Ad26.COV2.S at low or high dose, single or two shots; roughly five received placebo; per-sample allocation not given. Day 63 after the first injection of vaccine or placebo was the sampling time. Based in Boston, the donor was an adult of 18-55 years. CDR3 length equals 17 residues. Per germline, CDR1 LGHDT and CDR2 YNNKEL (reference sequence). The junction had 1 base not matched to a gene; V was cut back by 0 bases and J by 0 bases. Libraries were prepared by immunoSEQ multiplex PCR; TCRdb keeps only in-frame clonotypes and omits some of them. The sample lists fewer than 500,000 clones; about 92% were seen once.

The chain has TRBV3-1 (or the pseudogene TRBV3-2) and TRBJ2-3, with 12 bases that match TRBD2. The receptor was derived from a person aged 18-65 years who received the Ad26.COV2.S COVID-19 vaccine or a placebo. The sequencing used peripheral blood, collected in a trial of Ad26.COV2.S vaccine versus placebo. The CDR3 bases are TGTGCCAGCAGCCAAGAGGGGACTAGCGGGAGCACAGATACGCAGTATTTT. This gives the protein CASSQEGTSGSTDTQYF.